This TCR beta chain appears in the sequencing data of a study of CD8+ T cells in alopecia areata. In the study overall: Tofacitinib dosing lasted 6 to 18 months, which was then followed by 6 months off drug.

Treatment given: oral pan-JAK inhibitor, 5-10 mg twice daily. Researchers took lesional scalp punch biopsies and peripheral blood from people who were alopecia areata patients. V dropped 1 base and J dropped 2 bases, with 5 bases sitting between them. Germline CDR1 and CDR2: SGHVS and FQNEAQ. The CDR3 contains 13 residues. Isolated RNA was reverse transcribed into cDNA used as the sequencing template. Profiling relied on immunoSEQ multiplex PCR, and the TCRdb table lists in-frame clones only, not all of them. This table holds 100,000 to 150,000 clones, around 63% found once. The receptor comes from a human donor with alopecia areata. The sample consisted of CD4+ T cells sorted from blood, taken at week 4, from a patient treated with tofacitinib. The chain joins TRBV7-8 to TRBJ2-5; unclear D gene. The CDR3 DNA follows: TGTGCCAGCAGCTTAGGGGAACAAGAGACCCAGTACTTC. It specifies CASSLGEQETQYF.